The 10 T cell receptor beta chains presented below share a single source sample, sequenced in a study of T-cell memory formation after mild COVID-19. TCRdb processed the 5' RACE reads anew with MiXCR; each CDR3 protein has one entry. The table lists about 260,000 distinct CDR3 sequences, approximately 15% of them singletons. The sample taken for sequencing was PBMCs or a T cell subset sorted from them (not recorded which). The receptors stem from a young man who had mild COVID-19 (a few samples of this study predate the infection). Cell type and time point are not known.

The chain combines TRBV6-1 with TRBJ1-4; no firm D call. Looked up from germline, CDR1 is MNHNS and CDR2 is SASEGT. V gave up 5 bases and J gave up 2 bases, with 6 bases separating them. The CDR3 is 13 residues long. The CDR3 reads CASSWSTNEKLFF. The CDR3 DNA follows: TGTGCCAGCAGTTGGAGTACTAATGAAAAACTGTTTTTT.

The chain couples TRBV12-3 or TRBV12-4 to TRBJ1-1; 8 bases fit TRBD1. The CDR3 sequence is 13 residues long. V trimming: 6 bases; J trimming: 3 bases; junction bases outside the gene matches: 3. The CDR3 bases are TGTGCCAGCAGCTCAGGGGGCTACACTGAAGCTTTCTTT. Its translation: CASSSGGYTEAFF.

The gene calls are TRBV28 and TRBJ2-7; TRBD2 aligns across 7 bases. Germline loops: CDR1 MDHEN, CDR2 SYDVKM. The CDR3 covers 14 residues. After removal of 1 base from V and 3 bases from J, the junction contained 3 bases not matched to a gene. This chain's CDR3 is CASSLYGGIYEQYV. The CDR3 coding sequence is TGTGCCAGCAGTTTATACGGGGGGATCTACGAGCAGTACGTC.

The V call is TRBV4-1, the J call TRBJ1-5; D perhaps matches TRBD1 (6 bases). V lost 1 base and J lost 8, with 15 bases in between. Germline CDR1 MGHRA, CDR2 YSYEKL. The CDR3 is 15 amino acids. CDR3 sequence reads: CASSQAGAGGEPQHF. In DNA form, the CDR3 reads TGCGCCAGCAGCCAAGCGGGGGCCGGGGGAGAGCCCCAGCATTTT.

This clonotype came up a few times. The chain joins TRBV10-2 to TRBJ1-2; 7 nucleotides line up with TRBD1. The J segment lost 0 bases and the V segment lost 4 bases, leaving 2 bases of the junction unmatched. This CDR3 spans 14 amino acids. Germline V gene lookup returns CDR1 WSHSY and CDR2 SAAADI. The CDR3 protein is CASSGQGPNYGYTF. The CDR3 region has the DNA TGCGCCAGCAGTGGACAGGGACCTAACTATGGCTACACCTTC.

The rearrangement joins TRBV24-1 to TRBJ1-2; TRBD1 aligns across 7 bases. Germline V gene sequence: CDR1 KGHDR, CDR2 SFDVKD. The CDR3 loop spans 12 amino acids. V lost 7 bases, J lost 6 bases, and 4 bases stayed unmatched. The CDR3 sequence is CATSHRGDGYTF. As DNA, the CDR3 is TGTGCCACCAGCCACAGGGGAGATGGCTACACCTTC.

This clonotype appeared many times. The chain couples TRBV4-3 to TRBJ2-3; D gene ambiguous. This CDR3 has 13 amino acids. V lost 0 bases to trimming and J lost 1 base, with 2 bases between them. From germline, CDR1 is LGHNA and CDR2 YSLEER. The CDR3 loop reads CASSQEGTDTQYF. As DNA, the CDR3 is TGCGCCAGCAGCCAAGAAGGCACAGATACGCAGTATTTT.

The chain employs TRBV7-9 and TRBJ1-2; the D gene is possibly TRBD1 (5 bases). CDR1 and CDR2 (germline): SEHNR, FQNEAQ (reference sequence). CDR3 length: 14 residues. V dropped 5 bases and J dropped 4 bases, with 14 bases sitting between them. The CDR3 spells CASSQGRIFYGYTF. The CDR3 region has the DNA TGTGCCAGCAGCCAGGGAAGGATTTTCTATGGCTACACCTTC.

The sample holds a few counts of this clonotype. This chain links TRBV2 with TRBJ2-7, with a tentative D call TRBD1 (5 bases). V shed 5 bases and J shed 1 base, with 6 bases lying between them. The germline gives CDR1 SNHLY, CDR2 FYNNEI. The CDR3 contains 12 residues. CDR3 bases: TGTGCCAGCAGTTCAGGGTCCTACGAGCAGTACGTC. This sequence encodes CASSSGSYEQYV.

This clonotype was seen only a few times. V gene TRBV10-3 combines with J gene TRBJ1-3; TRBD1 agrees at 7 bases. The CDR3 length is 15 residues. J was trimmed by 4 bases and V by 6 bases; bases with no gene match: 9. Germline V lookup: CDR1 ENHRY, CDR2 SYGVKD. The CDR3 DNA is TGTGCCATCAGCCCAAGACAGGGACAAGGAAACACCATATATTTT. Translation gives CAISPRQGQGNTIYF.